This is a list of T cell receptor beta chains from one sample in a study of T cells after yellow fever vaccination. One entry per CDR3 protein results from TCRdb running MiXCR on the 5' RACE reads. In the table there are a few hundred thousand distinct CDR3 sequences, roughly 5.2% of which are singletons. Here the sequenced sample was CD4+ T cells sorted from PBMCs, taken on the day of the yellow fever booster vaccination. Receptor source: a man younger than 35 who received the YFV17D yellow fever vaccine. The CDR3 runs from the conserved cysteine through the conserved F or W. The D gene is left open where the match is weak. Size tells how often a clone was seen (once, few, many) or the class of an expanded clone, and some rows leave it out.

len: 16
abundance: -
v_gene: TRBV20-1
d_gene: -
j_gene: TRBJ1-5
CDR3aa: CSARDTDLGFNQPQHF
CDR3nt: TGCAGTGCTAGAGATACAGATTTAGGTTTTAATCAGCCCCAGCATTTT

len: 16
abundance: many
v_gene: TRBV5-1
d_gene: TRBD2
j_gene: TRBJ2-3
CDR3aa: CASSWGLADLTDTQYF
CDR3nt: TGCGCCAGCAGCTGGGGACTAGCGGACCTCACAGATACGCAGTATTTT

len: 13
abundance: many
v_gene: TRBV6-4
d_gene: TRBD2
j_gene: TRBJ2-1
CDR3aa: CASSPGGNNEQFF
CDR3nt: TGTGCCAGCAGCCCGGGGGGAAACAATGAGCAGTTCTTC

len: 13
abundance: few
v_gene: TRBV2
d_gene: -
j_gene: TRBJ2-3
CDR3aa: CASSERIEGTQYF
CDR3nt: TGTGCCAGCAGTGAACGAATTGAGGGTACGCAGTATTTT

len: 16
abundance: many
v_gene: TRBV7-2
d_gene: -
j_gene: TRBJ2-1
CDR3aa: CASRGLRDSPYNEQFF
CDR3nt: TGTGCCAGCAGAGGCCTCCGGGACTCACCCTACAATGAGCAGTTCTTC

len: 16
abundance: many
v_gene: TRBV20-1
d_gene: -
j_gene: TRBJ2-3
CDR3aa: CSARAIHDRPTDTQYF
CDR3nt: TGCAGTGCTAGAGCCATCCACGACAGACCAACAGATACGCAGTATTTT

len: 15
abundance: few
v_gene: TRBV7-2
d_gene: -
j_gene: TRBJ2-5
CDR3aa: CASTKSRWGQETQYF
CDR3nt: TGTGCCAGCACCAAAAGTCGGTGGGGGCAAGAGACCCAGTACTTC

len: 19
abundance: many
v_gene: TRBV27
d_gene: TRBD2
j_gene: TRBJ2-3
CDR3aa: CASSLFSAGGRITGDTQYF
CDR3nt: TGTGCCAGCAGTTTATTCTCAGCGGGGGGAAGGATAACGGGAGATACGCAGTATTTT

len: 15
abundance: many
v_gene: TRBV6-6
d_gene: -
j_gene: TRBJ2-4
CDR3aa: CASSYPGAAKNIQYF
CDR3nt: TGTGCCAGCAGTTACCCTGGGGCGGCCAAAAACATTCAGTACTTC

len: 15
abundance: few
v_gene: TRBV5-1
d_gene: -
j_gene: TRBJ1-5
CDR3aa: CASSLSAFRGQPQHF
CDR3nt: TGCGCCAGCAGCTTGTCTGCTTTTCGGGGGCAGCCCCAGCATTTT

len: 13
abundance: once
v_gene: TRBV11-3
d_gene: -
j_gene: TRBJ2-1
CDR3aa: CASSSSGAREQFF
CDR3nt: TGTGCCAGCAGCTCCTCGGGGGCGCGAGAGCAGTTCTTC

len: 14
abundance: -
v_gene: TRBV20-1
d_gene: -
j_gene: TRBJ1-2
CDR3aa: CSARRGQTLYGYTF
CDR3nt: TGCAGTGCTAGACGAGGACAGACTCTCTATGGCTACACCTTC

len: 15
abundance: few
v_gene: TRBV28
d_gene: -
j_gene: TRBJ2-2
CDR3aa: CASSLGLGNTGELFF
CDR3nt: TGTGCCAGCAGTTTAGGTTTGGGGAACACCGGGGAGCTGTTTTTT

len: 15
abundance: few
v_gene: TRBV6-5
d_gene: TRBD1
j_gene: TRBJ1-2
CDR3aa: CASSHRGTGGGGYTF
CDR3nt: TGTGCCAGCAGCCATCGAGGGACAGGGGGCGGTGGCTACACCTTC

len: 16
abundance: few
v_gene: TRBV12-3/TRBV12-4
d_gene: TRBD1
j_gene: TRBJ2-1
CDR3aa: CASRGRPGQEYNEQFF
CDR3nt: TGTGCCAGCAGGGGACGGCCGGGACAGGAGTACAATGAGCAGTTCTTC

len: 15
abundance: -
v_gene: TRBV7-9
d_gene: -
j_gene: TRBJ2-3
CDR3aa: CASSFTGFGGDSQYF
CDR3nt: TGTGCCAGCAGCTTTACGGGCTTTGGAGGGGACTCGCAGTATTTT

len: 15
abundance: few
v_gene: TRBV7-2
d_gene: -
j_gene: TRBJ1-5
CDR3aa: CASSLQINSNQPQHF
CDR3nt: TGTGCCAGCAGCTTACAGATTAATAGCAATCAGCCCCAGCATTTT

len: 16
abundance: -
v_gene: TRBV4-3
d_gene: TRBD1
j_gene: TRBJ1-2
CDR3aa: CASSQVRGQPEHGYTF
CDR3nt: TGCGCCAGCAGCCAAGTCAGGGGGCAACCCGAACATGGCTACACCTTC

len: 15
abundance: few
v_gene: TRBV19
d_gene: -
j_gene: TRBJ2-5
CDR3aa: CASSMNPQRGETQYF
CDR3nt: TGTGCCAGTAGTATGAACCCACAGAGAGGGGAGACCCAGTACTTC

len: 14
abundance: -
v_gene: TRBV6-6
d_gene: TRBD1
j_gene: TRBJ1-5
CDR3aa: CASSQTGGRQPQHF
CDR3nt: TGTGCCAGCAGTCAGACAGGGGGAAGGCAGCCCCAGCATTTT

len: 17
abundance: many
v_gene: TRBV5-1
d_gene: -
j_gene: TRBJ2-3
CDR3aa: CASTLGISGHSTDTQYF
CDR3nt: TGCGCCAGCACGCTTGGGATATCGGGACACTCCACAGATACGCAGTATTTT

len: 15
abundance: few
v_gene: TRBV4-3
d_gene: -
j_gene: TRBJ1-2
CDR3aa: CASSQLGADLYGYTF
CDR3nt: TGCGCCAGCAGCCAACTAGGGGCGGACCTCTATGGCTACACCTTC

len: 16
abundance: -
v_gene: TRBV6-5
d_gene: TRBD2
j_gene: TRBJ2-3
CDR3aa: CASSYSGGELADTQYF
CDR3nt: TGTGCCAGCAGTTACAGCGGGGGGGAGCTAGCAGATACGCAGTATTTT

len: 12
abundance: -
v_gene: TRBV6-2/TRBV6-3
d_gene: -
j_gene: TRBJ1-2
CDR3aa: CASSRRQAGYTF
CDR3nt: TGTGCCAGCAGCCGACGACAGGCAGGCTACACCTTC

len: 13
abundance: many
v_gene: TRBV5-4
d_gene: -
j_gene: TRBJ2-1
CDR3aa: CASSPGRDNEQFF
CDR3nt: TGTGCCAGCAGCCCAGGACGGGACAATGAGCAGTTCTTC

len: 15
abundance: once
v_gene: TRBV4-3
d_gene: -
j_gene: TRBJ2-3
CDR3aa: CASSQGAIGTDTQYF
CDR3nt: TGCGCCAGCAGCCAAGGGGCGATCGGCACAGATACGCAGTATTTT

len: 16
abundance: -
v_gene: TRBV5-6
d_gene: -
j_gene: TRBJ1-4
CDR3aa: CASSFLTGKTNEKLFF
CDR3nt: TGTGCCAGCAGCTTTCTCACAGGGAAAACTAATGAAAAACTGTTTTTT

len: 14
abundance: -
v_gene: TRBV20-1
d_gene: TRBD1
j_gene: TRBJ2-1
CDR3aa: CSASGTGGHNEQFF
CDR3nt: TGCAGTGCTAGCGGGACAGGGGGACACAATGAGCAGTTCTTC